These 25 T cell receptor beta chains share one sample of origin, sequenced in a study of shared clonotypes between healthy human individuals. It was CD45RO-negative cells, positively selected for CCR7, that made up naive CD8 cells, with terminally differentiated effector memory CD45RA+ cells excluded. Libraries were prepared by immunoSEQ multiplex PCR; TCRdb keeps only in-frame clonotypes and omits some of them. This table has nearly 600,000 clones, 95% appearing once. The sample taken for sequencing was naive CD8+ T cells sorted from blood. The receptors stem from a woman under 40 in good health.

The CDR3 nucleotides are TGTGCCAGTAGTATTCTTAGCACGAATGAGCAGTTCTTC. Its translation is CASSILSTNEQFF. This rearrangement joins TRBV19 to TRBJ2-1; no clear D gene. V was trimmed by 3 bases and J by 7 bases, leaving 10 bases between them. The CDR3 has 13 amino acids. The germline V gene has CDR1 LNHDA and CDR2 SQIVND (reference sequence).

This chain joins TRBV15 and TRBJ2-7; no firm D call. Germline-derived CDR1 and CDR2 are LNHNV and YYDKDF (reference sequence). This CDR3 region has 13 residues. V shed 5 bases and J shed 3 bases, with 11 bases lying between them. CDR3 nucleotides: TGTGCCACCAGCTGGAACAAAAACTACGAGCAGTACTTC. It codes for CATSWNKNYEQYF.

This chain links TRBV28 with TRBJ1-1, with TRBD1 matching over 10 bases. V shed 3 bases, J shed 5 bases, and the junction held 12 bases outside the gene matches. The CDR3 contains 17 residues. The V gene's germline CDR1 is MDHEN and CDR2 SYDVKM. The CDR3 nucleotides read TGTGCCAGCAGTTTCCCAAAGACAGGGGGCGCGGGAACTGAAGCTTTCTTT. Protein sequence: CASSFPKTGGAGTEAFF.

The rearrangement links TRBV5-8 to TRBJ1-2, with TRBD1 as a possible D gene (6 bases). CDR3 length: 15 residues. Trimming left V 2 bases short and J 7 bases short, with 18 bases between. Germline V gene data show CDR1 as SGHTS and CDR2 as YDEGEE. The CDR3 region has the DNA TGTGCCAGCAGCTTATCGATTACAGGGTTAGGTGGCTACACCTTC. Translating gives CASSLSITGLGGYTF. Looking up the rest from reference TRBV5-8 and TRBJ1-2 gives the full variable domain: EAGVTQSPTHLIKTRGQQATLRCSPISGHTSVYWYQQALGLGLQFLLWYDEGEERNRGNFPPRFSGRQFPNYSSELNVNALELEDSALYLCASSLSITGLGGYTFGSGTRLTVV.

The chain couples TRBV27 to TRBJ2-1, with 8 bases matching TRBD1. Germline V gene data show CDR1 as MNHEY and CDR2 as SMNVEV (reference sequence). The CDR3 covers 15 residues. V lost 4 bases and J lost 2; bases outside the gene matches: 4. The CDR3 bases are TGTGCCAGCAGTTGGGGACAGGAAACCTACAATGAGCAGTTCTTC. This encodes CASSWGQETYNEQFF.

The rearrangement joins TRBV9 to TRBJ2-7, with 7 bases lining up with TRBD1. Germline-derived CDR1 and CDR2 are SGDLS and YYNGEE. The junction had 6 bases not matched to a gene; V was cut back by 4 bases and J by 2 bases. CDR3 size: 14 residues. The CDR3 protein is CASSKTGQTYEQYF. The CDR3, as DNA: TGTGCCAGCAGCAAAACGGGACAGACCTACGAGCAGTACTTC. The variable domain in full, with the rest retrieved from reference TRBV9 and TRBJ2-7, is DSGVTQTPKHLITATGQRVTLRCSPRSGDLSVYWYQQSLDQGLQFLIQYYNGEERAKGNILERFSAQQFPDLHSELNLSSLELGDSALYFCASSKTGQTYEQYFGPGTRLTVT.

The sample holds a few counts of this clone. The rearrangement uses TRBV7-9 and TRBJ2-3, with D maybe TRBD2 (7 bases). Per germline, CDR1 SEHNR and CDR2 FQNEAQ (reference sequence). The V end was cut by 5 bases, the J end by 6 bases, with 24 bases between. This CDR3 is 17 amino acids long. In DNA form, the CDR3 reads TGTGCCAGCAGCCCAGGAGGTGCGGGGGCTGTCGTTGATACGCAGTATTTT. Residues: CASSPGGAGAVVDTQYF.

The V gene is TRBV28, the J gene TRBJ2-3; D remains unclear. The CDR3 has 17 amino acids. Germline-derived CDR1 and CDR2 are MDHEN and SYDVKM. Trimming pared 4 bases from V and 2 bases from J, leaving 19 bases between. The CDR3 loop is CASSSDKTLRLTDTQYF. Here the CDR3 DNA reads TGTGCCAGCAGTTCAGACAAGACATTGCGGCTCACAGATACGCAGTATTTT. Based on the CDR3 plus reference TRBV28 and TRBJ2-3, the full variable domain is DVKVTQSSRYLVKRTGEKVFLECVQDMDHENMFWYRQDPGLGLRLIYFSYDVKMKEKGDIPEGYSVSREKKERFSLILESASTNQTSMYLCASSSDKTLRLTDTQYFGPGTRLTVL.

The chain uses TRBV21-1 and TRBJ2-1. TRBV21-1 has pseudogene status. The CDR3 covers 16 residues. CDR3: CASSKEGRTAYNEQFF. DNA of the CDR3: TGTGCCAGCAGCAAAGAGGGGAGGACAGCGTACAATGAGCAGTTCTTC.

The CDR3 DNA sequence: TGTGCCAGCAGCGTAGTGGGAGCGGGAGGTCACGAGCAGTACTTC. Amino acids: CASSVVGAGGHEQYF. This rearrangement joins TRBV9 to TRBJ2-7; 9 bases map to TRBD2. The junction had 6 bases not matched to a gene; V was cut back by 0 bases and J by 5 bases. The CDR3 length is 15 residues. CDR1 is SGDLS, CDR2 YYNGEE, per germline. The whole variable domain, filled in from reference TRBV9 and TRBJ2-7, reads DSGVTQTPKHLITATGQRVTLRCSPRSGDLSVYWYQQSLDQGLQFLIQYYNGEERAKGNILERFSAQQFPDLHSELNLSSLELGDSALYFCASSVVGAGGHEQYFGPGTRLTVT.

The CDR3 loop reads CASSLGVTGSYGYTF. CDR3 coding DNA: TGTGCCAGCAGTTTAGGGGTGACAGGGAGCTATGGCTACACCTTC. This sequence joins TRBV27 and TRBJ1-2; 7 positions match TRBD1. Trimming at V came to 2 bases and at J to 4 bases, leaving 7 bases not matched to a gene. Germline loops: CDR1 MNHEY, CDR2 SMNVEV (reference sequence). The CDR3 runs to 15 residues.

The rearrangement links TRBV30 to TRBJ1-5; D gene ambiguous. The CDR3 has 14 amino acids. Deletions cut 4 bases from V and 2 bases from J, with 12 bases between. CDR1 is GTSNPN, CDR2 SVGIG, per germline (reference sequence). For the CDR3, the DNA is TGTGCCTGGACCCCCCCCGGCGGCAATCAGCCCCAGCATTTT. Protein sequence: CAWTPPGGNQPQHF.

The rearrangement links TRBV7-7 to TRBJ2-1; 9 positions agree with TRBD2. Germline V CDR1 and CDR2: SSHAT, FNYEAQ (reference sequence). This CDR3 region has 16 residues. Unmatched junction bases numbered 4, after V lost 1 base and J lost 3 bases. The DNA of the CDR3 is TGTGCCAGCAGCTTAGGTAGCGGGAGAGACTACAATGAGCAGTTCTTC. It encodes CASSLGSGRDYNEQFF.

This chain uses TRBV10-3 with TRBJ1-5; 9 nucleotides align to TRBD1. J lost 7 bases, V lost 1 base, and 5 bases had no gene match. The CDR3 runs 15 residues. Germline V gene data show CDR1 as ENHRY and CDR2 as SYGVKD. In DNA, the CDR3 is TGTGCCATCAGTGAGTACAGGGGGCCAACCCAGCCCCAGCATTTT. This gives the protein CAISEYRGPTQPQHF.

V usage is TRBV2 and J usage is TRBJ1-4; the match to TRBD1 covers 7 bases. The CDR3 extends over 13 amino acids. In germline, CDR1 is SNHLY, CDR2 FYNNEI. J gave up 4 bases and V 7 bases, and 3 bases lay outside the gene matches. CDR3 loop: CASKGGLNEKLFF. The CDR3, as DNA: TGTGCCAGCAAAGGGGGCCTTAATGAAAAACTGTTTTTT.

The chain has TRBV18 and TRBJ1-2; D ambiguous. Trimming left V 0 bases short and J 4 bases short, with 12 bases between. In germline, CDR1 is KGHSH, CDR2 LQKENI. This CDR3 comprises 15 residues. The chain's CDR3 is CASSPPYTSGYGYTF. The CDR3 nucleotides read TGTGCCAGCTCACCACCGTATACGAGTGGCTATGGCTACACCTTC.

This clone was recorded only once. V is TRBV19 and J is TRBJ1-5; D is unclear. Germline CDR1 is LNHDA and CDR2 is SQIVND (reference sequence). CDR3 length equals 15 residues. Trimming shortened V by 6 bases and J by 0 bases, and 12 bases separated the two germline ends. CDR3 sequence (DNA): TGTGCCAGTAGCCTTGCCGCCTATAGCAATCAGCCCCAGCATTTT. This encodes CASSLAAYSNQPQHF.

The J gene is TRBJ2-5, the V gene TRBV28; a weak D match, TRBD2 (6 bases). V gave up 3 bases and J gave up 3 bases, with 14 bases separating them. This CDR3 region has 15 residues. The germline CDR1 and CDR2 sequences are MDHEN and SYDVKM. Here the CDR3 DNA reads TGTGCCAGCAGTTTGGTGGACTACCCTAAAGAGACCCAGTACTTC. The encoded protein is CASSLVDYPKETQYF. Full variable domain (rest looked up from reference TRBV28 and TRBJ2-5): DVKVTQSSRYLVKRTGEKVFLECVQDMDHENMFWYRQDPGLGLRLIYFSYDVKMKEKGDIPEGYSVSREKKERFSLILESASTNQTSMYLCASSLVDYPKETQYFGPGTRLLVL.

The chain uses TRBV29-1 and TRBJ2-7; D is uncertain. V was cut by 5 bases and J by 0 bases, with 11 bases left in between. There are 13 residues in the CDR3. Germline V CDR1 and CDR2: SQVTM, ANQGSEA. Written as DNA, the CDR3 is TGCAGCGTTCACAGTGGAGCCTCCTACGAGCAGTACTTC. It specifies CSVHSGASYEQYF.

This chain joins TRBV7-9 and TRBJ1-2; a weak D match, TRBD1 (5 bases). Trimming removed 7 bases at V and 6 bases at J, with 15 bases between. The CDR3 extends over 13 amino acids. The V gene's germline CDR1 is SEHNR and CDR2 FQNEAQ (reference sequence). The CDR3 coding sequence is TGTGCCAGCACCTCCGGGGGAGGCCATGGCTACACCTTC. Residues: CASTSGGGHGYTF. Looking up the rest from reference TRBV7-9 and TRBJ1-2 gives the full variable domain: DTGVSQNPRHKITKRGQNVTFRCDPISEHNRLYWYRQTLGQGPEFLTYFQNEAQLEKSRLLSDRFSAERPKGSFSTLEIQRTEQGDSAMYLCASTSGGGHGYTFGSGTRLTVV.

V and J are TRBV7-9 and TRBJ2-1; 12 bases align to TRBD1. Losses at the gene ends were 4 bases for V and 8 bases for J; bases not matched to a gene: 6. The CDR3 runs to 15 residues. Germline CDR1 and CDR2: SEHNR and FQNEAQ (reference sequence). The CDR3 loop reads CASSSGQGALDEQFF. Written as DNA, the CDR3 is TGTGCCAGCAGCTCGGGACAGGGGGCGCTTGATGAGCAGTTCTTC. Full variable domain (outside the CDR3, taken from reference TRBV7-9 and TRBJ2-1): DTGVSQNPRHKITKRGQNVTFRCDPISEHNRLYWYRQTLGQGPEFLTYFQNEAQLEKSRLLSDRFSAERPKGSFSTLEIQRTEQGDSAMYLCASSSGQGALDEQFFGPGTRLTVL.

This rearrangement joins TRBV2 to TRBJ1-2; no clear D gene. This CDR3 region has 13 residues. The germline CDR1 and CDR2 sequences are SNHLY and FYNNEI. Trimming pared 6 bases from V and 3 bases from J, leaving 11 bases between. The chain's CDR3 is CASRGWWDYGYTF. CDR3 sequence (DNA): TGTGCCAGCAGGGGTTGGTGGGACTATGGCTACACCTTC.

The J gene is TRBJ2-5, the V gene TRBV28; maybe TRBD2 (7 bases). Germline CDR1 is MDHEN and CDR2 is SYDVKM. This CDR3 is built from 16 residues. V was shortened by 3 bases and J by 7 bases, with 21 bases between the two germline ends. The DNA for the CDR3 is TGTGCCAGCAGTTTTAGGGGGGGGAGTAAGGTAGGGACCCAGTACTTC. Its protein product is CASSFRGGSKVGTQYF.

The chain combines TRBV27 with TRBJ1-6; D is undetermined. With 2 bases removed from V and 0 bases from J, the gap between germline ends came to 2 bases. The CDR3 has 14 amino acids. The germline CDR1 and CDR2 sequences are MNHEY and SMNVEV (reference sequence). The CDR3 sequence is CASSLISYNSPLHF. DNA for the CDR3: TGTGCCAGCAGTTTAATCTCCTATAATTCACCCCTCCACTTT.

The rearrangement joins TRBV29-1 to TRBJ2-1; 7 nucleotides align to TRBD2. The CDR3 is 14 residues long. The trim removed 5 bases at V and 4 bases at J, leaving 8 bases unmatched. The germline CDR1 and CDR2 sequences are SQVTM and ANQGSEA. The CDR3 sequence is CSVIPPSGYNEQFF. The CDR3 DNA reads as TGCAGCGTTATCCCTCCTAGCGGTTACAATGAGCAGTTCTTC.